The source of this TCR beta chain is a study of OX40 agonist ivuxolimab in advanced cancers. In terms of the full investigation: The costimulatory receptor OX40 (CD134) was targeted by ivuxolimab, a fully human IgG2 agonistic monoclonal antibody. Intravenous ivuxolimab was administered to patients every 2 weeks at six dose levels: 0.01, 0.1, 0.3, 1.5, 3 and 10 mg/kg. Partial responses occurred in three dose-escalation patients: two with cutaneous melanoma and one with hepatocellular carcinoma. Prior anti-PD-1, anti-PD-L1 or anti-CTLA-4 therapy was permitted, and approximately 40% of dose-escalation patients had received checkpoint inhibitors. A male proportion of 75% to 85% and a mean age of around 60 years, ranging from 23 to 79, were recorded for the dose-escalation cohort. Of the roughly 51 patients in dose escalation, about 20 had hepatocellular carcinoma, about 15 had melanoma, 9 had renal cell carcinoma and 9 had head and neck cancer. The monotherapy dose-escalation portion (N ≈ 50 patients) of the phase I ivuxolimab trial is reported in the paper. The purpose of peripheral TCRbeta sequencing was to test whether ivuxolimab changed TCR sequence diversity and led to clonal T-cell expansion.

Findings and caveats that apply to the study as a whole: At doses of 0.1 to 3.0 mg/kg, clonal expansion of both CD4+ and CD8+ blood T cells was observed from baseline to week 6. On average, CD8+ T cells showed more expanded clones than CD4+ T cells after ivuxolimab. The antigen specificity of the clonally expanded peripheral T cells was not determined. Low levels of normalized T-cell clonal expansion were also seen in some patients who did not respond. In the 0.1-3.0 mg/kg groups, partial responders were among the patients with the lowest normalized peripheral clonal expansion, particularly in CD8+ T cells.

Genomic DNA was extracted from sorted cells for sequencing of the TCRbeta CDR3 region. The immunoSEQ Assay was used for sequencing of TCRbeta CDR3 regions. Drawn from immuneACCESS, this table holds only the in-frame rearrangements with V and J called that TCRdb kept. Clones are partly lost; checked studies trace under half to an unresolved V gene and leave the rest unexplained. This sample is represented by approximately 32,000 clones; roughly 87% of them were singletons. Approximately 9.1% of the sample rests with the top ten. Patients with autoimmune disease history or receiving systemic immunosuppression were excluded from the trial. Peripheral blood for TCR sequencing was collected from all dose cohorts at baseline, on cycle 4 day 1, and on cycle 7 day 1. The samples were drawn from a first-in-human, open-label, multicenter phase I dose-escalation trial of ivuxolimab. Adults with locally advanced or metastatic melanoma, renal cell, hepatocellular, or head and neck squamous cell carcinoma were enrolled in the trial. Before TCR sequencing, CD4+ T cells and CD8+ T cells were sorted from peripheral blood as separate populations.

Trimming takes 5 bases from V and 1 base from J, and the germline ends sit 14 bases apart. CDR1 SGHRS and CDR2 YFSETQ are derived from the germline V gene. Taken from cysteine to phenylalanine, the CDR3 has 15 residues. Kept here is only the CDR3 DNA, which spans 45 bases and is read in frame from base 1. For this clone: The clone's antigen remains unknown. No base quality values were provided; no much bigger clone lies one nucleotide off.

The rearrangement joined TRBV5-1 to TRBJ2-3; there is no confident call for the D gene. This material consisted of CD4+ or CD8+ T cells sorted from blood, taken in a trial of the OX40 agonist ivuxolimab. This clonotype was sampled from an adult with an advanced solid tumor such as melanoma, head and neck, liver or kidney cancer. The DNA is TGCGCCAGCAGGGGTGGTACAGTAGGCACAGATACGCAGTATTTT. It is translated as CASRGGTVGTDTQYF.